This TCR beta chain was found in a study of type 1 regulatory T cells. Points from the study as a whole: Compared with non-type 1 regulatory T cells, type 1 regulatory T cells showed a more restricted TCR repertoire.

Per the germline V gene, CDR1 is SEHNR and CDR2 is FQNEAQ (reference sequence). This CDR3 region has 16 residues. J lost 4 bases, V lost 7 bases, and 13 bases had no gene match. TCRdb independently ran MiXCR on the reads; one entry per CDR3 protein. The data contain 63,000 or so distinct CDR3 sequences, roughly half of them singletons. This clonotype was detected only a few times. The antigen remains undetermined. Material for sequencing was cultured non-Tr1 T cells, either the whole culture or a sorted T cell fraction (not recorded which). The chain links TRBV7-9 to TRBJ2-1; 7 bases map to TRBD2. The TCR originated in a human donor in good health. DNA of the CDR3: TGTGCCAGCACCAAGACGGGAGGAAAACCTTACAATGAGCAGTTCTTC. Amino acid sequence: CASTKTGGKPYNEQFF.